Listed here are 31 T cell receptor beta chains from one sample, sequenced in a study of vaccination and CD4 T cells after COVID-19. These receptors lack a known antigen. Cultured CD4+ T cell DNA underwent sequencing with the Oncomine TCR Beta short-read assay. TCRdb recomputed calls from the PCR reads with MiXCR, one row per CDR3 protein. Of under 9,000 distinct CDR3 sequences listed, approximately 73% are singletons. Treatment reported: roughly ten-day PBMC culture with coronavirus spike peptide pools or control peptides (ViraFEST assay). Material: CD4+ T cells from blood, cultured in vitro. These receptor sequences come from a human donor who had recovered from COVID-19.

The chain is built from TRBV19 and TRBJ1-1, with unresolved D. V lost 0 bases and J 2 bases, leaving 10 bases between the germline ends. The CDR3 loop spans 15 amino acids. The germline V gene has CDR1 LNHDA and CDR2 SQIVND (reference sequence). The CDR3 sequence: CASSIDGRGNTEAFF. The CDR3 nucleotides read TGTGCCAGTAGTATAGATGGCCGGGGAAACACTGAAGCTTTCTTT. The variable domain in full, completed from reference TRBV19 and TRBJ1-1, reads DGGITQSPKYLFRKEGQNVTLSCEQNLNHDAMYWYRQDPGQGLRLIYYSQIVNDFQKGDIAEGYSVSREKKESFPLTVTSAQKNPTAFYLCASSIDGRGNTEAFFGQGTRLTVV.

The chain uses TRBV28 and TRBJ1-1; 10 bases fit TRBD1. Germline assignment: CDR1 MDHEN and CDR2 SYDVKM. The CDR3 sequence is 15 residues long. Trimming took 6 bases from V and 4 from J; bases not matched to a gene: 8. As DNA, the CDR3 is TGTGCCAGCAGGGGACCCTGGGACAGGGGCACTGAAGCTTTCTTT. This encodes CASRGPWDRGTEAFF.

J is TRBJ1-1 and V is TRBV6-2 or TRBV6-3; TRBD1 aligns across 8 bases. The germline V gene encodes CDR1 MNHEY and CDR2 SVGEGT. CDR3 size: 13 residues. With 6 bases clipped from V and 4 bases from J, the junction kept 4 bases outside the gene matches. The CDR3 nucleotides read TGTGCCAGCAGCGGCACAGGGGGCACTGAAGCTTTCTTT. Encoded protein: CASSGTGGTEAFF.

The genes are TRBV12-3 or TRBV12-4 and TRBJ1-1; D remains ambiguous. V was clipped by 3 bases and J by 7 bases, with 12 bases between them. The CDR3 sequence is 13 residues long. The CDR3 protein is CASSFRVGSEAFF. The CDR3 DNA is TGTGCCAGCAGTTTCCGGGTAGGCAGTGAAGCTTTCTTT.

V usage is TRBV27 and J usage is TRBJ1-1, with a weak D call TRBD1 (5 bases). Germline CDR1 is MNHEY and CDR2 is SMNVEV (reference sequence). This CDR3 is 14 amino acids long. With 0 bases removed from V and 1 base from J, the gap between germline ends came to 6 bases. The CDR3 region is CASSLSGGNTEAFF. Written as DNA, the CDR3 is TGTGCCAGCAGTTTATCCGGGGGGAACACTGAAGCTTTCTTT.

This clonotype was detected only once. CDR3 residues: CASSPLTANTEAFF. CDR3 DNA sequence: TGTGCCAGCAGCCCCCTCACGGCGAACACTGAAGCTTTCTTT. This rearrangement joins TRBV9 to TRBJ1-1, with D unresolved. V dropped 4 bases and J dropped 1 base, with 11 bases sitting between them. This CDR3 region has 14 residues. Germline loops: CDR1 SGDLS, CDR2 YYNGEE.

This clonotype appeared a single time. This chain connects TRBV19 to TRBJ1-2; 7 bases are a match to TRBD1. Looked up from germline, CDR1 is LNHDA and CDR2 is SQIVND (reference sequence). With 0 bases clipped from V and 5 bases from J, the junction kept 3 bases outside the gene matches. The CDR3 sequence is 14 residues long. CDR3 sequence: CASSIETTGYGYTF. In DNA form, the CDR3 reads TGTGCCAGTAGTATAGAAACGACAGGGTATGGCTACACCTTC.

The chain is built from TRBV7-6 and TRBJ2-1; 9 nucleotides agree with TRBD2. In germline, CDR1 is SGHVS, CDR2 FNYEAQ. The CDR3 length is 16 residues. Trimming took 2 bases from V and 7 from J; bases not matched to a gene: 9. The CDR3 loop reads CASSLLASGDLNEQFF. The CDR3 bases are TGTGCCAGCAGCTTATTAGCTAGCGGGGATTTGAATGAGCAGTTCTTC.

The chain has TRBV24-1 and TRBJ1-3; unclear D gene. V dropped 9 bases and J dropped 4 bases, with 12 bases sitting between them. CDR3 length equals 13 residues. Germline lookup yields CDR1 KGHDR and CDR2 SFDVKD. CDR3 sequence reads: CATHSSRGNTIYF. The DNA for the CDR3 is TGTGCCACCCACTCGTCGCGGGGAAACACCATATATTTT.

CDR3 residues: CASSPTAGVDYGYTF. CDR3 DNA: TGCGCCAGCAGCCCCACGGCGGGGGTGGACTATGGCTACACCTTC. The V and J genes are TRBV4-3 and TRBJ1-2; D possibly corresponds to TRBD1 (5 bases). V lost 4 bases to trimming and J lost 3 bases, with 15 bases between them. This CDR3 has 15 amino acids. Germline CDR1 reads LGHNA; CDR2 reads YSLEER.

CDR3 sequence: CAISDGQGREKLFF. The CDR3 nucleotides are TGTGCCATCAGTGACGGACAGGGACGGGAAAAACTGTTTTTT. The chain has TRBV10-3 and TRBJ1-4; TRBD1 matches 8 bases. This CDR3 has 14 residues. CDR1 and CDR2 from the germline V gene are ENHRY and SYGVKD. The J segment lost 8 bases and the V segment lost 3 bases, leaving 5 bases of the junction unmatched.

The V and J genes are TRBV7-2 and TRBJ2-1; TRBD2 might be the D (5 bases). The V gene lost 2 bases and the J gene lost 7 bases, with 12 bases spanning the gap. This CDR3 is built from 14 residues. From germline, CDR1 is SGHTA and CDR2 FQGNSA. The CDR3 sequence is CASSLRGPPNEQFF. DNA of the CDR3: TGTGCCAGCAGCTTAAGAGGGCCCCCGAATGAGCAGTTCTTC. Filled out from reference TRBV7-2 and TRBJ2-1, the complete variable domain reads GAGVSQSPSNKVTEKGKDVELRCDPISGHTALYWYRQSLGQGLEFLIYFQGNSAPDKSGLPSDRFSAERTGGSVSTLTIQRTQQEDSAVYLCASSLRGPPNEQFFGPGTRLTVL.

The chain carries TRBV10-2 and TRBJ1-1; 10 nucleotides align to TRBD1. The CDR3 totals 15 residues. V was clipped by 6 bases and J by 3 bases; unmatched bases: 7. Germline V gene lookup returns CDR1 WSHSY and CDR2 SAAADI. In nucleotides, the CDR3 is TGCGCCAGCAGGGAGGGACAGGGGTCGTACACTGAAGCTTTCTTT. Protein: CASREGQGSYTEAFF.

Comments on this clonotype: Mismatch with germline at one junction end may stem from a read error. This chain connects TRBV6-1 to TRBJ1-5, with no clear D. The germline gives CDR1 MNHNS, CDR2 SASEGT. The CDR3 runs 13 residues. In DNA form, the CDR3 reads TGCGCCAGCAGTGGGCAGCAAAATCAGCCCCAGCATTTT. This codes for CASSGQQNQPQHF.

In its sample, this clonotype was seen a few times. The V call is TRBV7-8, the J call TRBJ1-1, with 8 bases fitting TRBD1. Germline assignment: CDR1 SGHVS and CDR2 FQNEAQ. This CDR3 is 14 amino acids long. Trimming cost V 1 base and J 11 bases; bases outside gene matches: 9. The CDR3 sequence: CASSLGVETGVAFF. CDR3 in DNA: TGTGCCAGCAGCTTAGGGGTAGAGACAGGGGTTGCTTTCTTT. Supplemented by reference TRBV7-8 and TRBJ1-1, the full variable domain reads GAGVSQSPRYKVAKRGQDVALRCDPISGHVSLFWYQQALGQGPEFLTYFQNEAQLDKSGLPSDRFFAERPEGSVSTLKIQRTQQEDSAVYLCASSLGVETGVAFFGQGTRLTVV.

The sample holds one count of this clonotype. At one of its ends the junction is not consistent with the germline gene, which may arise from a read error. The chain carries TRBV27 and TRBJ2-5, with D perhaps matching TRBD1 (6 bases). From germline, CDR1 is MNHEY and CDR2 SMNVEV (reference sequence). This CDR3 is built from 15 residues. The CDR3 DNA reads TGTGCCAGCTGTTTTACAGGGACCAAGAGGGTGACCCAGTACTTC. It yields the protein CASCFTGTKRVTQYF.

V usage is TRBV19 and J usage is TRBJ1-5; the D gene is possibly TRBD1 (6 bases). V gave up 5 bases and J gave up 2 bases, with 19 bases separating them. Germline CDR1 and CDR2: LNHDA and SQIVND (reference sequence). The CDR3 has 17 residues. CDR3: CASSLYGQMDGNQPQHF. CDR3 sequence (DNA): TGTGCCAGTAGTTTGTATGGACAGATGGATGGCAATCAGCCCCAGCATTTT.

The V call is TRBV6-1, the J call TRBJ2-7; D remains unclear. The CDR3 is 13 amino acids. CDR1 and CDR2 from the germline V gene are MNHNS and SASEGT. Trimming shortened V by 7 bases and J by 3 bases, and 13 bases separated the two germline ends. The CDR3 nucleotides are TGTGCCAGCAAAGAGACAAGCCGCTACGAGCAGTACTTC. It specifies CASKETSRYEQYF.

CDR3 residues: CASSLSMLAASSYNEQFF. For the CDR3, the DNA is TGCGCCAGCAGCTTATCGATGCTAGCGGCGAGCTCCTACAATGAGCAGTTCTTC. V and J are TRBV5-1 and TRBJ2-1; 7 bases match TRBD2. Germline CDR1 SGHRS, CDR2 YFSETQ. CDR3 length equals 18 residues. V lost 2 bases to trimming and J lost 0 bases; unmatched junction nucleotides: 11.

The V gene is TRBV19, the J gene TRBJ2-1; TRBD2 aligns across 9 bases. Per the germline V gene, CDR1 is LNHDA and CDR2 is SQIVND (reference sequence). The length of the CDR3 is 14 residues. Losses at the gene ends were 7 bases for V and 7 bases for J; bases not matched to a gene: 8. CDR3 DNA: TGTGCCAGTACGGGCGGGAGGGCCGTTAATGAGCAGTTCTTC. Its translation: CASTGGRAVNEQFF.

The V call is TRBV18, the J call TRBJ1-2; D gene unclear. Deletions cut 5 bases from V and 3 bases from J, with 10 bases between. This CDR3 comprises 13 residues. Germline V gives CDR1 KGHSH, CDR2 LQKENI. CDR3 amino acids: CASSYSGYYGYTF. Written as DNA, the CDR3 is TGTGCCAGCTCATACTCAGGTTACTATGGCTACACCTTC.

Only a few counts were recorded for this clonotype. The genes are TRBV6-5 and TRBJ1-6; D uncertain. Germline CDR1 is MNHEY and CDR2 is SVGAGI. This CDR3 is 18 amino acids long. The V end lost 2 bases, the J end lost 0 bases, and 14 bases lay between the germline ends. This chain's CDR3 is CASSYSSLGSSYNSPLHF. The CDR3 coding sequence is TGTGCCAGCAGTTACAGCAGCCTGGGGAGCTCCTATAATTCACCCCTCCACTTT.

This clonotype has only a few counts. This chain links TRBV24-1 with TRBJ1-2; D unclear. V lost 5 bases and J lost 4, with 13 bases in between. The CDR3 spans 14 residues. Germline lookup yields CDR1 KGHDR and CDR2 SFDVKD. The DNA for the CDR3 is TGTGCCACCAGTGCCTCAGTGGCGCTCTATGGCTACACCTTC. Protein product: CATSASVALYGYTF.

The rearrangement links TRBV7-2 to TRBJ1-5; D remains ambiguous. V dropped 5 bases and J dropped 0 bases, with 11 bases sitting between them. This CDR3 is built from 15 residues. CDR1 and CDR2 from the germline V gene are SGHTA and FQGNSA. Here the CDR3 DNA reads TGTGCCAGCAGCCGATATGGGGATAGCAATCAGCCCCAGCATTTT. Translated: CASSRYGDSNQPQHF.

The V and J genes are TRBV7-9 and TRBJ2-3; 8 bases are a match to TRBD2. CDR3 length: 15 residues. From germline, CDR1 is SEHNR and CDR2 FQNEAQ (reference sequence). The ends lost 2 bases at V and 1 base at J; junction bases unmatched: 2. The CDR3 region has the DNA TGTGCCAGCAGCTTACGGCGGGAGGGCACAGATACGCAGTATTTT. Residues: CASSLRREGTDTQYF.

A few counts support this clonotype. CDR3 DNA sequence: TGCGCCAGCAGTTTAATCAGAGGATCCACAGATACGCAGTATTTT. This codes for CASSLIRGSTDTQYF. The chain joins TRBV10-1 to TRBJ2-3; D not certain. The V gene lost 5 bases and the J gene lost 2 bases, with 14 bases spanning the gap. CDR1 is WNHNN, CDR2 SYGVQD, per germline (reference sequence). CDR3 size: 15 residues.

This clonotype was seen more than once but under ten times. The chain links TRBV6-1 to TRBJ2-2; 10 positions match TRBD1. CDR3 length: 16 amino acids. The germline V gene encodes CDR1 MNHNS and CDR2 SASEGT. The V segment lost 7 bases and the J segment 5 bases; nucleotides outside the gene matches: 10. Here the CDR3 reads CASTDRWGQGTGELFF. The CDR3 DNA reads as TGTGCCAGCACTGACCGTTGGGGACAGGGGACCGGGGAGCTGTTTTTT.

J is TRBJ2-5 and V is TRBV7-2; TRBD1 aligns across 8 bases. The CDR3 spans 15 residues. V lost 3 bases and J lost 6; bases outside the gene matches: 9. Germline V gene lookup returns CDR1 SGHTA and CDR2 FQGNSA. DNA for the CDR3: TGTGCCAGCAGCTTTGGGATGACAGGGGCGAAGACCCAGTACTTC. This translates into CASSFGMTGAKTQYF.

The J gene is TRBJ2-7, the V gene TRBV20-1; 9 bases fit TRBD1. The CDR3 length is 13 residues. The germline V gene has CDR1 DFQATT and CDR2 SNEGSKA (reference sequence). V lost 3 bases to trimming and J lost 4 bases; unmatched junction nucleotides: 4. The CDR3 sequence: CSASVTGGYEQYF. DNA of the CDR3: TGCAGTGCTAGCGTGACAGGGGGTTACGAGCAGTACTTC.

This clonotype has only one observation. The chain has TRBV11-3 and TRBJ1-2; D remains unclear. The V end was cut by 1 base, the J end by 5 bases, with 11 bases between. Germline CDR1 is SGHNT and CDR2 is YENEEA. The CDR3 loop spans 14 amino acids. CDR3 bases: TGTGCCAGCAGCTTAGTCGCCGGGAATTATGGCTACACCTTC. This gives the protein CASSLVAGNYGYTF.

The V gene is TRBV23-1, the J gene TRBJ1-5, with 8 bases that match TRBD1. TRBV23-1 is an ORF for which the function is uncertain. This CDR3 is built from 16 residues. The ends lost 3 bases at V and 3 bases at J; junction bases unmatched: 7. CDR3 in DNA: TGCGCCAGCAGTCACCGGACAGGGAGATTCAATCAGCCCCAGCATTTT. Amino acids: CASSHRTGRFNQPQHF.